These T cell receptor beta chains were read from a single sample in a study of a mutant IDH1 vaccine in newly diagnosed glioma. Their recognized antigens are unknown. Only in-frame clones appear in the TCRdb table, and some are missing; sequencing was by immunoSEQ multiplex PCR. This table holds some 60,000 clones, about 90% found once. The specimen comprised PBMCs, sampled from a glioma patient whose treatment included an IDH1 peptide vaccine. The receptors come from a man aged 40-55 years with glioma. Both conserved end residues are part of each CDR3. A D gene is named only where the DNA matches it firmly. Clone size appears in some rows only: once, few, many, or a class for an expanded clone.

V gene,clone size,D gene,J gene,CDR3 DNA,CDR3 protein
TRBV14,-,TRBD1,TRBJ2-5,TGTGCCAGCAGCCAAGCGCATGGGACAGGGGGCGTTAAGACCCAGTACTTC,CASSQAHGTGGVKTQYF
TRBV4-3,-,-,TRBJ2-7,TGCGCCAGCAGCCAAGGGGGGGCGGGGTTCTCCTACGAGCAGTACTTC,CASSQGGAGFSYEQYF
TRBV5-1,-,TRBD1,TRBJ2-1,TGCGCCAGCAGCGCCGGACAGGGATCCTACAATGAGCAGTTCTTC,CASSAGQGSYNEQFF
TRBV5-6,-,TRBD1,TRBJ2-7,TGTGCCAGCAGCTCCGGACAGGGCTGGAACGAGCAGTACTTC,CASSSGQGWNEQYF
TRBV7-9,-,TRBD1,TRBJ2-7,TGTGCCAGCAGCTCGCCGGGACAGGGGGCATCCTACGAGCAGTACTTC,CASSSPGQGASYEQYF
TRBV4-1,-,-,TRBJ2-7,TGCGCCAGCAGCCCGGACAGAAACTACGAGCAGTACTTC,CASSPDRNYEQYF
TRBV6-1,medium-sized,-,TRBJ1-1,TGTGCCAGCATCTCCCTAAGGTACACTGAAGCTTTCTTT,CASISLRYTEAFF
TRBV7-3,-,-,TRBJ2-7,TGTGCCAGCAGCTTAACGTTAGAAAGCGCGCAGTACTTC,CASSLTLESAQYF
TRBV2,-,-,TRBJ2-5,TGTGCCAGCAGTGAAAAGCTAGCCGTAGAGACCCAGTACTTC,CASSEKLAVETQYF
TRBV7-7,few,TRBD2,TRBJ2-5,TGTGCCAGCAGCTTATACCCTAGCGGGAGGAGTGAGACCCAGTACTTC,CASSLYPSGRSETQYF
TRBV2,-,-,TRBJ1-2,TGTGCCAGCCCGGATCCCCCCGGGGGCTACACCTTC,CASPDPPGGYTF
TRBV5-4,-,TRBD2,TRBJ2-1,TGTGCCAGCAGCCCGAGGGGTAGCGGGATCGCGGAGAATGAGCAGTTCTTC,CASSPRGSGIAENEQFF
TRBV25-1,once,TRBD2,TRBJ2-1,TGTGCCAGCGGACTAGCGGGGTCCTACAATGAGCAGTTCTTC,CASGLAGSYNEQFF
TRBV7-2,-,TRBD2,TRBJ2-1,TGTGCCAGCAGCCCGCAGCGGGAATCCTACAATGAGCAGTTCTTC,CASSPQRESYNEQFF
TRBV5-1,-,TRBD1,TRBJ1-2,TGCGCCAGCAGCTGGACGACAGACAGGGCTAACTATGGCTACACCTTC,CASSWTTDRANYGYTF
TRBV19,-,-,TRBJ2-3,TGTGCCAGTAGAAGGACGCGTACCTCTAGCACAGATACGCAGTATTTT,CASRRTRTSSTDTQYF
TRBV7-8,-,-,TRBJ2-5,TGTGCCAGCAGCTTAGTCGGGAATCCTCAAGAGACCCAGTACTTC,CASSLVGNPQETQYF
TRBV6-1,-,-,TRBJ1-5,TGTGCCAGCAGTGAAGCACAAGGCAATCAGCCCCAGCATTTT,CASSEAQGNQPQHF
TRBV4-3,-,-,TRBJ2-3,TGCGCCAGCAGCCAAGAGACTCGGCGCACAGATACGCAGTATTTT,CASSQETRRTDTQYF
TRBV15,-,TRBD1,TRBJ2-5,TGTGCCACCAGCAGAGATGCTTTGGGACAGGGGGCGCGGGAGACCCAGTACTTC,CATSRDALGQGARETQYF
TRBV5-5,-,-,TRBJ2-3,TGTGCCAGCAGCTTTATAGGGCCCCCGGGCACGCAGTATTTT,CASSFIGPPGTQYF
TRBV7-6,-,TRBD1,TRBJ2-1,TGTGCCAGCAGCTTAGCGGACAGGGGGCTCTTTGAGCAGTTCTTC,CASSLADRGLFEQFF
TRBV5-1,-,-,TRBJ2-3,TGCGCCAGCAGCTTGGAGGGACGTAGCACAGATACGCAGTATTTT,CASSLEGRSTDTQYF
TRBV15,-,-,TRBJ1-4,TGTGCCACCAGCAGAGATTTAGGCGAAAAACTGTTTTTT,CATSRDLGEKLFF
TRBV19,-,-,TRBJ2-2,TGTGCCAGTGTAGGTGGGAGCAACACCGGGGAGCTGTTTTTT,CASVGGSNTGELFF
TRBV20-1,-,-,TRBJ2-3,TGCAGTGCCCCCGCTGGGGATACGCAGTATTTT,CSAPAGDTQYF
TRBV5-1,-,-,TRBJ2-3,TGCGCCAGCAGCAACGGCAGCGTGTCTTATACGCAGTATTTT,CASSNGSVSYTQYF
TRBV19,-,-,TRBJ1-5,TGTGCCAGTAGTCCCCAGCGGGGACAGCCCCAGCATTTT,CASSPQRGQPQHF
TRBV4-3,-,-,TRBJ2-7,TGCGCCAGCAGCCAAGATAGTGCTAGCATTCCCTACGAGCAGTACTTC,CASSQDSASIPYEQYF
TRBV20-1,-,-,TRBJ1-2,TGCAGTGCTAGGATTGGCCGAGACCAATTC,CSARIGRDQF
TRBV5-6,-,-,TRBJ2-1,TGTGCCAGCAGCTTGGATCAGGGAAGAGGCTACAATGAGCAGTTCTTC,CASSLDQGRGYNEQFF
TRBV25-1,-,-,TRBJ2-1,TGTGCCAGCAGTGAATTTGGAAATGAGCAGTTCTTC,CASSEFGNEQFF
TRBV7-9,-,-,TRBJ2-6,TGTGCCAGCAGCCCATCTGGGGCCAACGTCCTGACTTTC,CASSPSGANVLTF
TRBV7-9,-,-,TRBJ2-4,TGTGCCAGCAACCCGGGGCGGGACCTAGCCAAAAACATTCAGTACTTC,CASNPGRDLAKNIQYF
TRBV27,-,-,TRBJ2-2,TGTGCCACCATTTCCGGGGTCAACGGGGAGCTGTTTTTT,CATISGVNGELFF
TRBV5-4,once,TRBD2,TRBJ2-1,TGTGCCAGCAGCCACTCGGGGACTAGGGGGAATGAGCAGTTCTTC,CASSHSGTRGNEQFF
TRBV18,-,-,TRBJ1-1,TGTGCCAGCTCCTACGGGACGAACACTGAAGCTTTCTTT,CASSYGTNTEAFF
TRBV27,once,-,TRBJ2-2,TGTGCCAGCAGTTTAAAAGGGGCAGGGTTAATCGGGGAGCTGTTTTTT,CASSLKGAGLIGELFF
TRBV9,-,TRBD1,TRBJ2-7,TGTGCCAGCAGCCCTTTAGGGACAGGGGTCTTGGGGGAGCAGTACTTC,CASSPLGTGVLGEQYF
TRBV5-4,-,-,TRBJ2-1,TGTGCCAGCAGTGGGAGTCGGGTTTACAATGAGCAGTTCTTC,CASSGSRVYNEQFF
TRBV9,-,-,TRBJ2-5,TGTGCCAGCAGCGCCGACCAAGAGACCCAGTACTTC,CASSADQETQYF
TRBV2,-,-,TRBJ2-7,TGTGCCAGCAGCCTGACCTCCTACGAGCAGTACTTC,CASSLTSYEQYF
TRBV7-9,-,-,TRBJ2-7,TGTGCCAGCAGCTTCGGGGAATCCTACGAGCAGTACTTC,CASSFGESYEQYF
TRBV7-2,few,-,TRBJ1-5,TGTGCCAGCAGCTTTCATGTGGATAATCAGCCCCAGCATTTT,CASSFHVDNQPQHF
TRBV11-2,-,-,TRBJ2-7,TGTGCCAGCAGCTTAGATGTGGGAAGGGAGCAGTACTTC,CASSLDVGREQYF
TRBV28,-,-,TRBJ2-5,TGTGCCAGCAGTTTTTACGAACGGATCATTCAAGGACGGAACCAAGAGACCCAGTACTTC,CASSFYERIIQGRNQETQYF
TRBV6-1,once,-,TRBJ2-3,TGTGCCAGCAGTGAACAGCGGACGCAGTATTTT,CASSEQRTQYF
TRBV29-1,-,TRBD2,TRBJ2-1,TGCAGCGCTCCCCCGACTAGCGGGAGGGCAAATGAGCAGTTCTTC,CSAPPTSGRANEQFF
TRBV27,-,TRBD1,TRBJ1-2,TGTGCCAGCAGTTTATACCCCCCCTTGGACAGGATTGGTGGCTACACCTTC,CASSLYPPLDRIGGYTF
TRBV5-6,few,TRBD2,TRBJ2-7,TGTGCCAGCAGCCACGAGGCACAGGGGATCCCTAGCGGGAACCTGGGGCAGTACTTC,CASSHEAQGIPSGNLGQYF
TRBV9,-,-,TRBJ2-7,TGTGCCAGCAGCGGCCCTGCTTCCTCCTACGAGCAGTACTTC,CASSGPASSYEQYF
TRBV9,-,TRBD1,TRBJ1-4,TGTGCCAGCAGCGTAGGGACAGGCTATGAAAAACTGTTTTTT,CASSVGTGYEKLFF
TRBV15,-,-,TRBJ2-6,TGTGCCACCACCCTAGGACAGCGGGCTCACTCTGGGGCCAACGTCCTGACTTTC,CATTLGQRAHSGANVLTF